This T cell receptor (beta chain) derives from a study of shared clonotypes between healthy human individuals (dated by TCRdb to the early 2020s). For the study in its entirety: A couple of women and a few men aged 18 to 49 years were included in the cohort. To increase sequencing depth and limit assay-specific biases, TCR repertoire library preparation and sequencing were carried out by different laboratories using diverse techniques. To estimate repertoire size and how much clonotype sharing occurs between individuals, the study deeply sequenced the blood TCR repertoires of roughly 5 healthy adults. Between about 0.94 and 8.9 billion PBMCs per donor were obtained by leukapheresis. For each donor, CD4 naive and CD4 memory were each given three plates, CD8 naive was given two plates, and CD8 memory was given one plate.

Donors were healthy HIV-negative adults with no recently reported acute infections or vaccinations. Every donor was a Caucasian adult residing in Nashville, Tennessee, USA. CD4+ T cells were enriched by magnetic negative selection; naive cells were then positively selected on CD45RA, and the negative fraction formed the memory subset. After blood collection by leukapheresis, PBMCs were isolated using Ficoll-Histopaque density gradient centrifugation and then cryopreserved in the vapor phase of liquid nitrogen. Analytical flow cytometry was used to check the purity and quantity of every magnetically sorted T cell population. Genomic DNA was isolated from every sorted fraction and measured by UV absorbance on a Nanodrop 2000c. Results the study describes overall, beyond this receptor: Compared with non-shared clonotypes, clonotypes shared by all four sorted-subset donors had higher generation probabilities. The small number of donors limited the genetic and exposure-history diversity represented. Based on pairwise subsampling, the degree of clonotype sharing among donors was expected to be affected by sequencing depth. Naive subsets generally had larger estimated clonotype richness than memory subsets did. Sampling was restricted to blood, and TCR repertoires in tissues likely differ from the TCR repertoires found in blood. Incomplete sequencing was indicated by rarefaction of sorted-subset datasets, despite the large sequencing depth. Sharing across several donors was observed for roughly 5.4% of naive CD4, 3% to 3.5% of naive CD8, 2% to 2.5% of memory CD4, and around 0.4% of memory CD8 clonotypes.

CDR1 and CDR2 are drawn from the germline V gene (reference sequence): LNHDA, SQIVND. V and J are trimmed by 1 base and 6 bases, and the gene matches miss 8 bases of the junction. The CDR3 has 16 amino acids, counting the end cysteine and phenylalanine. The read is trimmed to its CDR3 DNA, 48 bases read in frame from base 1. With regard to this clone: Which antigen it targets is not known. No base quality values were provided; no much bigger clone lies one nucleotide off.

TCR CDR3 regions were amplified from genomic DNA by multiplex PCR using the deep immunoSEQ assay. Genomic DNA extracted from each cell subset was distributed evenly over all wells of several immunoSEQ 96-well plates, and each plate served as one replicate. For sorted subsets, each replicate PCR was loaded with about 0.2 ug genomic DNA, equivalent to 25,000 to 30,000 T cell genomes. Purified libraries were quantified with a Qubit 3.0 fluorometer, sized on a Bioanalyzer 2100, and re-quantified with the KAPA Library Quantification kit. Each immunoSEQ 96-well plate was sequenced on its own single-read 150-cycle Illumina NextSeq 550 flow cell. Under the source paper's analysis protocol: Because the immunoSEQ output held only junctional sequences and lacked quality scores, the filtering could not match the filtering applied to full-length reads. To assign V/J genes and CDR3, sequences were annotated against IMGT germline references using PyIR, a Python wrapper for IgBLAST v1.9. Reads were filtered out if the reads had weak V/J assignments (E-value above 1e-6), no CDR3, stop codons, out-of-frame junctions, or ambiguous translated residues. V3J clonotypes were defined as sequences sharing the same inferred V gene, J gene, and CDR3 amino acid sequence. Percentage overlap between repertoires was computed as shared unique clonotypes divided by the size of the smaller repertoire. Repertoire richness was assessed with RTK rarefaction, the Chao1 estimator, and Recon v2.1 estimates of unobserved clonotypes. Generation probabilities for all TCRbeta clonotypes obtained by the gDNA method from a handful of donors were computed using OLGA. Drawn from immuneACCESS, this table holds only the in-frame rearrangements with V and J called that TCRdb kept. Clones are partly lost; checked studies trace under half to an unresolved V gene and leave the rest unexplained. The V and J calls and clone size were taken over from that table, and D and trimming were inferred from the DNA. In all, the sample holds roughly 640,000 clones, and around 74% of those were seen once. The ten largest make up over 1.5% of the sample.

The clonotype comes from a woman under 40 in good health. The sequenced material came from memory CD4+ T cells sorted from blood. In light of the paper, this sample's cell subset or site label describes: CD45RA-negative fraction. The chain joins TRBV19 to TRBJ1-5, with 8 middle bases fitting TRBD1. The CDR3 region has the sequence CASSIGTGQAFQPQHF. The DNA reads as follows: TGTGCCAGTAGTATAGGGACAGGGCAGGCGTTTCAGCCCCAGCATTTT.